This TCR beta chain derives from a study of blood T cell repertoires in COVID-19 (dated by TCRdb to 2018 to 2021). Looking at the study overall: Collaborator samples came from the United States, Italy and Spain and covered acute and convalescent phases of COVID-19. The prospective study material was composed of cDNA or gDNA derived from T cells, B-cell-depleted T cells, or PBMCs. Subjects who had been exposed to COVID-19, were actively infected with it, or had recovered from it provided the deeply sampled blood TCRbeta repertoires that made up the dataset. The repertoires were made available in a free public database intended to serve as a resource for research on the immune response to SARS-CoV-2. The samples were drawn from two sources: the first 160 participants of the ongoing ImmuneRACE study, and 1,200 or so subjects contributed by 6 global collaborators. Sample metadata almost always included a de-identified subject ID, COVID-19 status, age in years and sex. Where HLA class I and class II types were available, the types were taken from metadata supplied by the sample provider, not from assay-based typing.

The immunoSEQ Assay, a bias-controlled multiplex PCR, was used to amplify TCRbeta CDR3 regions from genomic DNA. Per the source publication's procedure: The number of nucleated cells in each sample was estimated by amplification of reference gene primers within the assay. Sequence reads were collapsed and filtered to measure the absolute abundance of every unique TCRbeta CDR3 rearrangement. Productive Simpson clonality was computed per sample as the square root of Simpson's diversity index over productive rearrangements. TCRdb stores this immuneACCESS table with in-frame sequences only. Part of the clones is absent; in the studies checked, under half of the shortfall reflects unresolved V genes, and no reason is known for the rest. V and J calls and clone size are given by that table; D and trimming were obtained from the DNA. The sample table holds about 150,000 clones, of which 78% were seen once. The top ten hold around 14% of the sample.

Collaborating institutions collected whole blood in K2EDTA tubes following their own protocols. For TCRbeta analysis, collaborators shipped samples as frozen whole blood, isolated PBMCs, or DNA extracted from either of those sample types. The CDR3 measures 15 amino acids from cysteine to phenylalanine. Solely the CDR3 DNA is kept, with 45 bases framed from the first base. CDR1 and CDR2, looked up from the germline V gene, are SGHTA and FQGNSA. The germline V end is reduced by 1 base and the J end by 0 bases; junction bases left unmatched: 2. Concerning this clone: No antigen is known for it. Per-base qualities were not stored, and no clone one base away is much larger.

The investigation overall reported the following: The amount of clinical and demographic metadata varied by source and participant and was provided uncurated.

The chain couples TRBV7-2 to TRBJ2-5, and TRBD2 aligns with 7 junction nucleotides. Sequencing input: peripheral blood. The source of this sequence is a woman of 80 years or more with acute or convalescent COVID-19. The CDR3 amino acid sequence is: CASSLVRGDQETQYF. The nucleotides are TGTGCCAGCAGCTTAGTACGGGGGGACCAAGAGACCCAGTACTTC.